The sequence of this T cell receptor (beta chain) was determined in a study of T cell repertoires in cytomegalovirus infection. For the study at large: Matching HLA type, along with CMV infection, was indicated by public TCR beta signatures.

TCRdb re-derived calls from the reads in MiXCR, one entry per CDR3 protein. This sample has some 300,000 distinct CDR3 sequences, with 9.6% found just once. The table lists this clonotype with many counts. J gave up 4 bases and V 3 bases, and 8 bases lay outside the gene matches. CDR1 and CDR2 (germline): SGHDN, FVKESK. The CDR3 has 16 amino acids. The chain employs TRBV14 and TRBJ2-1; 8 bases align to TRBD1. The source of this sequence is a human donor in good health (CMV status not recorded). Some clones in this sample may be carry-over from other donors' samples. The material sequenced was PBMCs. For the CDR3, the DNA is TGTGCCAGCAGCCATCCCGGGACAGGCCATTACAATGAGCAGTTCTTC. Amino acids: CASSHPGTGHYNEQFF.